The 9 T cell receptor beta chains given below trace back to one sample, sequenced in a study of T-cell reconstitution after alpha-beta-depleted transplantation in children. Library preparation (for TCRbeta) was performed with unique molecular identifiers. TCRdb passed the PCR reads through MiXCR, listing each CDR3 protein once. Here the sample spans about 260,000 distinct CDR3 sequences, approximately 8.9% being singletons. Sequencing was performed on PBMCs, mostly from graft donor cells, taken 180 days after TCRalphabeta/CD19-depleted stem cell transplant. These receptors were collected from a male patient between 10 and 17 years old who had a stem cell transplant for acute lymphoblastic leukemia, so the T cells may come from the graft donor.

This clonotype was seen at least ten times. The rearrangement links TRBV7-3 to TRBJ2-1; tentative D call: TRBD2 (6 bases). Germline-derived CDR1 and CDR2 are SGHTA and FQGTGA. The CDR3 sequence is 15 residues long. V lost 6 bases and J 6 bases, leaving 18 bases between the germline ends. CDR3 region: CASSQRASRVNEQFF. In DNA form, the CDR3 reads TGTGCCAGCAGTCAGCGGGCCTCCCGGGTCAATGAGCAGTTCTTC.

Of note for this clonotype: A much more abundant neighbour one base away suggests this may be a read error. The chain employs TRBV18 and TRBJ2-3, with D uncertain. The V and J ends lost 2 bases and 8 bases respectively, with 8 bases between them. CDR3 size: 12 residues. CDR1 is KGHSH and CDR2 is LQKENI in the germline V gene. DNA for the CDR3: TGTGCCAGCTCACCAACACTAAGTACGCAGTATTTT. Its protein product is CASSPTLSTQYF.

This clonotype was seen only a few times. The chain employs TRBV11-2 and TRBJ2-3; 7 positions match TRBD2. The CDR3 length is 14 residues. Germline CDR1 reads SGHAT; CDR2 reads FQNNGV. The V segment lost 5 bases and the J segment 6 bases; nucleotides outside the gene matches: 8. CDR3 nucleotide sequence: TGTGCCAGCAGCACCACCATCGGGGGGGATACGCAGTATTTT. Translating gives CASSTTIGGDTQYF.

Concerning this clonotype itself: One junction end does not reproduce the germline sequence, and a read error may be involved. The chain carries TRBV20-1 and TRBJ2-1, with D perhaps matching TRBD1 or TRBD2 (6 bases each). In germline, CDR1 is DFQATT, CDR2 SNEGSKA (reference sequence). This CDR3 spans 15 amino acids. The CDR3 DNA follows: TGCAGTGCGGTGGGGGGCGGCAGCTCCTACAATGGGCAGTTCTTC. Encoded protein: CSAVGGGSSYNGQFF.

The rearrangement uses TRBV29-1 and TRBJ2-3; D is possibly TRBD2 (5 bases). The CDR3 consists of 13 residues. Germline assignment: CDR1 SQVTM and CDR2 ANQGSEA. V was clipped by 7 bases and J by 2 bases, with 13 bases between them. CDR3: CSARDTLTDTQYF. CDR3 DNA sequence: TGCAGCGCCCGGGATACCCTCACAGATACGCAGTATTTT.

This clonotype has a count of ten or more. The chain carries TRBV20-1 and TRBJ2-3, with 8 bases identical to TRBD1. Germline CDR1 reads DFQATT; CDR2 reads SNEGSKA (reference sequence). This CDR3 has 14 residues. Losses at the gene ends were 6 bases for V and 3 bases for J; bases not matched to a gene: 8. The CDR3 DNA reads TGCAGTGCCCCGACAGGGGTGATGACAGATACGCAGTATTTT. It yields the protein CSAPTGVMTDTQYF.

The chain carries TRBV10-3 and TRBJ1-1; D not resolved. Germline lookup yields CDR1 ENHRY and CDR2 SYGVKD. Trimming pared 6 bases from V and 0 bases from J, leaving 11 bases between. The CDR3 loop spans 14 amino acids. The CDR3 DNA follows: TGTGCCATCAGATCTGGGAGGATGAACACTGAAGCTTTCTTT. As protein: CAIRSGRMNTEAFF.

This clonotype has ten or more counts. The rearrangement uses TRBV12-3 or TRBV12-4 and TRBJ2-7; the D is unclear. The germline V and J ends were trimmed by 5 bases and 2 bases, with 13 bases remaining between them. This CDR3 is 14 amino acids long. In DNA, the CDR3 is TGTGCCAGCAGTATGCGGAACTCAGCCTACGAGCAGTACTTC. Protein: CASSMRNSAYEQYF.

A remark on this clonotype: A much larger clone lies one base from this, so it may be a read error. This CDR3 is CAGSLADSPRIDGYTF. CDR3 in DNA: TGTGCCGGCAGCTTAGCGGACAGCCCTAGGATTGATGGCTACACCTTC. J is TRBJ1-2 and V is TRBV7-8, with a tentative D call TRBD1 (6 bases). Per the germline V gene, CDR1 is SGHVS and CDR2 is FQNEAQ. CDR3 length: 16 amino acids.